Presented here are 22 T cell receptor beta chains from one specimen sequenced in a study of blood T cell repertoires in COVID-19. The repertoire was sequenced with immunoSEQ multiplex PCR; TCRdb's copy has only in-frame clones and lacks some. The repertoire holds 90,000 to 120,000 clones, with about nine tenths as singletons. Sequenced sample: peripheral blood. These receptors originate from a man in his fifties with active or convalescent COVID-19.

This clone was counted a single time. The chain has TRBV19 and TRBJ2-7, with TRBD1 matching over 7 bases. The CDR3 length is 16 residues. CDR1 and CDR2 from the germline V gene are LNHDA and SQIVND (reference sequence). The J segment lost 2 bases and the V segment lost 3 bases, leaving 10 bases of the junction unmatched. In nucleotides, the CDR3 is TGTGCCAGTAGTATTTATAACAGGGGTATCCCCTACGAGCAGTACTTC. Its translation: CASSIYNRGIPYEQYF.

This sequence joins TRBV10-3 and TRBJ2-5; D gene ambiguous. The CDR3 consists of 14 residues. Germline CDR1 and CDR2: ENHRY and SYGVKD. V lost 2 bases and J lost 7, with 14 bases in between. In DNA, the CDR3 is TGTGCCATCAGTGAGAGAGAAGGTCCGGGGACCCAGTACTTC. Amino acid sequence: CAISEREGPGTQYF.

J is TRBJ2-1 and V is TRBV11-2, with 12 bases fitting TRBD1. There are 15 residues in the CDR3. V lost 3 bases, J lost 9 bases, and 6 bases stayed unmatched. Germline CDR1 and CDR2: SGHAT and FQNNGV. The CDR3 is CASSFGTGGYGEQFF. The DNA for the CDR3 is TGTGCCAGCAGCTTTGGGACAGGGGGCTATGGTGAGCAGTTCTTC.

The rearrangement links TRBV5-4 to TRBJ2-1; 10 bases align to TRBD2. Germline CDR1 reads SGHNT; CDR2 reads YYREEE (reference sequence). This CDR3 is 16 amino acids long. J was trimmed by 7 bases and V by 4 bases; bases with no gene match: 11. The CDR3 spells CASSQLAGKHWNEQFF. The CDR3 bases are TGTGCCAGCAGCCAACTAGCGGGAAAACATTGGAATGAGCAGTTCTTC.

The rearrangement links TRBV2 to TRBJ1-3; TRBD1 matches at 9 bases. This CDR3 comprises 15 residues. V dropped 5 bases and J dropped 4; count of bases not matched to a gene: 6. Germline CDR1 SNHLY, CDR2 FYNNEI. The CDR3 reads CASSPQGAVGNTIYF. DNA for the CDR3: TGTGCCAGCAGTCCACAGGGGGCAGTCGGAAACACCATATATTTT.

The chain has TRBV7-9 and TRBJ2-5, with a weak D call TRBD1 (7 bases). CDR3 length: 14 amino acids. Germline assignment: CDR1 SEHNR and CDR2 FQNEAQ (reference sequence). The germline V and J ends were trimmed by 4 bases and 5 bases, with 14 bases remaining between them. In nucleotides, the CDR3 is TGTGCCAGCAGCTGGGACTCAGGGGGGGAGACCCAGTACTTC. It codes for CASSWDSGGETQYF. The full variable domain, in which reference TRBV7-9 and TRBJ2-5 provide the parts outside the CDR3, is DTGVSQNPRHKITKRGQNVTFRCDPISEHNRLYWYRQTLGQGPEFLTYFQNEAQLEKSRLLSDRFSAERPKGSFSTLEIQRTEQGDSAMYLCASSWDSGGETQYFGPGTRLLVL.

CDR3 DNA sequence: TGTGCCAGCATAAAGAGGACTAAAAGGGGTAAGCAGTACTTC. This codes for CASIKRTKRGKQYF. This chain links TRBV28 with TRBJ2-7, with D perhaps TRBD2 (6 bases). The CDR3 has 14 amino acids. Trimming cost V 7 bases and J 8 bases, with 21 bases left between them. Looked up from germline, CDR1 is MDHEN and CDR2 is SYDVKM.

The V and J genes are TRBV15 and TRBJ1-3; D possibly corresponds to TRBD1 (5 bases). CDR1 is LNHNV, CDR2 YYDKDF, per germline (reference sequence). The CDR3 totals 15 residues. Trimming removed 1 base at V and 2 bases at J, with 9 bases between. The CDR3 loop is CATSRGGGAGNTIYF. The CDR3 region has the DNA TGTGCCACCAGCAGAGGGGGGGGAGCTGGAAACACCATATATTTT.

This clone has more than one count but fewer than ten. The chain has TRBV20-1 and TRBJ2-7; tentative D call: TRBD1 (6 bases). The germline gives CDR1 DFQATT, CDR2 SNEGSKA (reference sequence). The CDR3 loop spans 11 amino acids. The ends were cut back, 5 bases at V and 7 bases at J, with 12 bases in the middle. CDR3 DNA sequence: TGCAGTGCTCCGGGACAATTAGAGCAGTACTTC. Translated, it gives CSAPGQLEQYF.

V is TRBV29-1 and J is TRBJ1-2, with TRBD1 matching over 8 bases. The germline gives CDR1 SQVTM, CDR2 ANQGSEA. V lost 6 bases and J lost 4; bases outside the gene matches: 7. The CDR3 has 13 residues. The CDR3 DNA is TGCAGCGTCCCGGGACAGGATTTCTATGGCTACACCTTC. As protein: CSVPGQDFYGYTF.

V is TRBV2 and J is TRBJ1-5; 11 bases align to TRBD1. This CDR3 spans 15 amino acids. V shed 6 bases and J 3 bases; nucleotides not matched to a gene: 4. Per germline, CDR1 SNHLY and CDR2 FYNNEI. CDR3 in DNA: TGTGCCAGCAGCCCGGACAGGGGGCCCAATCAGCCCCAGCATTTT. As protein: CASSPDRGPNQPQHF.

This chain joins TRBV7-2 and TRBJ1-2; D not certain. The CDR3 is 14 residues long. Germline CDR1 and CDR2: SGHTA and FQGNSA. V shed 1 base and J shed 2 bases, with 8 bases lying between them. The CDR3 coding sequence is TGTGCCAGCAGCTTAGTAGGCGGAAACTATGGCTACACCTTC. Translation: CASSLVGGNYGYTF.

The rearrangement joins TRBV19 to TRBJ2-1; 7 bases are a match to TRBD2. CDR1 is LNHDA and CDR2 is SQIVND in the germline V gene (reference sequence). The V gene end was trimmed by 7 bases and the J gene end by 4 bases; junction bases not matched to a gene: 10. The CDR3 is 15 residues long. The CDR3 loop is CASIQAGGSYNEQFF. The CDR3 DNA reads TGTGCCAGTATTCAGGCGGGCGGGAGTTACAATGAGCAGTTCTTC.

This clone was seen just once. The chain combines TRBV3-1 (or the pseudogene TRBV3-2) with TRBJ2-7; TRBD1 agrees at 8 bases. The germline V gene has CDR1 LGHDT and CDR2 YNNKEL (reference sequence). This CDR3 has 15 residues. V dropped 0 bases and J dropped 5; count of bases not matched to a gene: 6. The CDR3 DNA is TGTGCCAGCAGCCAAGAAGGACAGGGCGGTAACGAGCAGTACTTC. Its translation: CASSQEGQGGNEQYF.

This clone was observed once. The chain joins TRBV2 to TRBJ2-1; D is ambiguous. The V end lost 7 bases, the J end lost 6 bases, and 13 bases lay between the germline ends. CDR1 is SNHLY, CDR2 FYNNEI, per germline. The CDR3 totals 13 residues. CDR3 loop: CASTTGVGNEQFF. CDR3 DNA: TGTGCCAGCACTACCGGAGTAGGCAATGAGCAGTTCTTC. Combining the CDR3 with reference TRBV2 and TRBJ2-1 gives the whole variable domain EPEVTQTPSHQVTQMGQEVILRCVPISNHLYFYWYRQILGQKVEFLVSFYNNEISEKSEIFDDQFSVERPDGSNFTLKIRSTKLEDSAMYFCASTTGVGNEQFFGPGTRLTVL.

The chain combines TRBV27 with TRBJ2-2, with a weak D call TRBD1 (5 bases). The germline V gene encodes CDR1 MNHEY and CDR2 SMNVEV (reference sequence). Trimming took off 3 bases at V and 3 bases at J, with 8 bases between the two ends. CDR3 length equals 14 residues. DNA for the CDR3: TGTGCCAGCAGTTTTCTAGGGGACACCGGGGAGCTGTTTTTT. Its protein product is CASSFLGDTGELFF.

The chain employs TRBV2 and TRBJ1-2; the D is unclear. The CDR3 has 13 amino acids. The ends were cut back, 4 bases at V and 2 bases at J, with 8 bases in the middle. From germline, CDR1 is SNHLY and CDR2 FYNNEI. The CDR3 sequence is CASSAGRNYGYTF. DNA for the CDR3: TGTGCCAGCAGTGCGGGGAGAAACTATGGCTACACCTTC.

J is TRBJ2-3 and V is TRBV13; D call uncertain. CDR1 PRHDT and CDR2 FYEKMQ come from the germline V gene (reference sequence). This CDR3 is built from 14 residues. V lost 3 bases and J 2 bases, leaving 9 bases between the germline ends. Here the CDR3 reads CASSFKQDTDTQYF. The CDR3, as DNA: TGTGCCAGCAGCTTCAAGCAAGACACAGATACGCAGTATTTT.

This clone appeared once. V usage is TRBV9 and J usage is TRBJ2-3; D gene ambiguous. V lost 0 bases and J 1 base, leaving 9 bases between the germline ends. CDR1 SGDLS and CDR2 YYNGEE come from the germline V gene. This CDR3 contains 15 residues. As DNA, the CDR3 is TGTGCCAGCAGCGTAGTTCCTGCGGGCACAGATACGCAGTATTTT. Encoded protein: CASSVVPAGTDTQYF. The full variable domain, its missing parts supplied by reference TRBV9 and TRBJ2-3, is DSGVTQTPKHLITATGQRVTLRCSPRSGDLSVYWYQQSLDQGLQFLIQYYNGEERAKGNILERFSAQQFPDLHSELNLSSLELGDSALYFCASSVVPAGTDTQYFGPGTRLTVL.

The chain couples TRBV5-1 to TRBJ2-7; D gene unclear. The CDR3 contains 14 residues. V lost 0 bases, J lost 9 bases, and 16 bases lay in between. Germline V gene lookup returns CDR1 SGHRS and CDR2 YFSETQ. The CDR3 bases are TGCGCCAGCAGCTTGGGATCCACTCCTGGTGGGCAGTACTTC. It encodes CASSLGSTPGGQYF. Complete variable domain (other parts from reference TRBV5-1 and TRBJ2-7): KAGVTQTPRYLIKTRGQQVTLSCSPISGHRSVSWYQQTPGQGLQFLFEYFSETQRNKGNFPGRFSGRQFSNSRSEMNVSTLELGDSALYLCASSLGSTPGGQYFGPGTRLTVT.

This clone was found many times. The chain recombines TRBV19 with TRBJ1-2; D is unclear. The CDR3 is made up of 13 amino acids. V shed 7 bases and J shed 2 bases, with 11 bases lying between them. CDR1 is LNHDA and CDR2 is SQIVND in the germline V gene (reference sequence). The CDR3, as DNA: TGTGCCAGTAATTCGGCAGGCAACTATGGCTACACCTTC. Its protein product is CASNSAGNYGYTF.

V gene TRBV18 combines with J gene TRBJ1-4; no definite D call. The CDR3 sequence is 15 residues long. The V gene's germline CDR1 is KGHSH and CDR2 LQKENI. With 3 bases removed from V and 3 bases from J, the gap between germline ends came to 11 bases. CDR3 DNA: TGTGCCAGCTCACCCGTAAGAGAAGCTAATGAAAAACTGTTTTTT. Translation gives CASSPVREANEKLFF.